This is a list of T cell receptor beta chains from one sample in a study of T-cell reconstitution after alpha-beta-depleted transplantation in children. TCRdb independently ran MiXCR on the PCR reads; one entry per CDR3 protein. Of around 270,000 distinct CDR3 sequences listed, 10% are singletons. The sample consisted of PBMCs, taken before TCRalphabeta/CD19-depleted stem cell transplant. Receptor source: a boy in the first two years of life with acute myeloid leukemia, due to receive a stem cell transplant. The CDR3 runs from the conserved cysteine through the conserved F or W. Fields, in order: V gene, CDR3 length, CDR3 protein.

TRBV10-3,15,CAISVEPSLGDEQFF
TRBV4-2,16,CASSRRTGTGVSEQYF
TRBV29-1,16,CSVELGRQGPYQPQHF
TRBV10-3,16,CAISAPGGAGTDTQYF
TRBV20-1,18,CSANSPFPAGGTYNEQFF
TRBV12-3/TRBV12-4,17,CASSFRRGREITDTQYF
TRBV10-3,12,CAISLDNNEQFF
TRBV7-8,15,CASRPDRFFTDTQYF
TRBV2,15,CASRWDRRSYNEQFF
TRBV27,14,CVSSLEGGPQTQYF
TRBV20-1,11,CSAKTGGGYTF
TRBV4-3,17,CASSQDMASGSFNEQFF
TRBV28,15,CASRIEGRGANVLTF
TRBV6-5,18,CASSFDRVTPSGANVLTF
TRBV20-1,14,CSARSGTNLYEQYF
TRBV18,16,CASSPSTGTGAYEQYF
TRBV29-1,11,CSVAWGYEQYF
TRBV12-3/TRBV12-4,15,CASSFQDSSYNEQFF
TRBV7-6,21,CASSLVFGERQAIPGSDTQYF
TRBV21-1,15,CASSKGGNRYNEQFF
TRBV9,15,CASSVGRGLWETQYF
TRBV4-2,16,CASSQDHGGSSYEQYF
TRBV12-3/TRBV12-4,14,CASTHGSSYNEQFF
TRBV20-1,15,CSASDRTGGSYGYTF
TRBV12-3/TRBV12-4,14,CASTLFGLPYEQYF
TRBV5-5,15,CASSREGPDTGELFF
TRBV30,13,CAWSRRQDTEAFF
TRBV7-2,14,CASSPSGVGYEQYF
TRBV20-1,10,CSAREDTQYF
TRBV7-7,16,CASSSGRAWNTGELFF
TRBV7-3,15,CASSRDTANTGELFF
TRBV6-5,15,CASSYRRGHTGELFF
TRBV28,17,CASMEILAGGVTDTQYF
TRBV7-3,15,CASSPGLAGVQTQYF
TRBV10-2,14,CASSSAAKRETQYF
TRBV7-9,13,CASTYPRAGVAFF
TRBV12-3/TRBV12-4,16,CASRHGMANSVGELFF
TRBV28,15,CASSPNPDREETQYF